This paragraph reports one TCR beta chain. Antigen specificity is unknown. These data come from a study of shared clonotypes between healthy human individuals. For the study at large: Each donor contributed plates that comprised three CD4 naive, three CD4 memory, two CD8 naive and one CD8 memory. Study conclusions and caveats: Non-shared clonotypes showed lower generation probabilities than clonotypes common to all four donors.

This CDR3 is 13 amino acids long. The V end was cut by 6 bases, the J end by 2 bases, with 11 bases between. The germline CDR1 and CDR2 sequences are SNHLY and FYNNEI. Researchers divided each subset's genomic DNA evenly across several immunoSEQ plates. TCRdb's copy holds only in-frame clones and misses some; the assay was immunoSEQ multiplex PCR. Among some 2,100,000 clones listed, 90% to 97% were seen once. V and J are TRBV2 and TRBJ2-7, with D possibly being TRBD1 or TRBD2 (6 bases each). Source material: naive CD4+ T cells sorted from blood. The subset denotes: CD45RA+ positively selected. The TCR originated in a man younger than 30 in good health. CDR3 sequence (DNA): TGTGCCAGCAGGCGGGACAACCCCTACGAGCAGTACTTC. It translates to CASRRDNPYEQYF.